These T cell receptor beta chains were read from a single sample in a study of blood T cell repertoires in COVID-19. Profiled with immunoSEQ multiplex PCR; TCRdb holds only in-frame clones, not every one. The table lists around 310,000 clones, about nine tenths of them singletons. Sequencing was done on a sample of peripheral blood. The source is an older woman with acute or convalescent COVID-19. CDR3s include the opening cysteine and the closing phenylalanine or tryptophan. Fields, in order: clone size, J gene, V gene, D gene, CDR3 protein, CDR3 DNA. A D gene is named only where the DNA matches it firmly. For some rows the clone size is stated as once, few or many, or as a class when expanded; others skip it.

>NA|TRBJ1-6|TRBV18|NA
CASSPEAGTIKNSPLHF
TGTGCCAGCTCACCAGAGGCCGGGACAATAAAAAATTCACCCCTCCACTTT
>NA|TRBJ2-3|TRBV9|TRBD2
CASSATSALTDTQYF
TGTGCCAGCAGCGCGACTAGCGCATTGACAGATACGCAGTATTTT
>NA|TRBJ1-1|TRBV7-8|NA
CASSLSDMTFGAFF
TGTGCCAGCAGCTTATCGGACATGACATTTGGAGCTTTCTTT
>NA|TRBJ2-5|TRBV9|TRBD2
CASSVGLADSQETQYF
TGTGCCAGCAGCGTAGGACTAGCGGATAGCCAAGAGACCCAGTACTTC
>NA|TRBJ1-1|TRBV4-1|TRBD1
CASSVRTGENTEAFF
TGCGCCAGCAGCGTACGGACAGGGGAGAACACTGAAGCTTTCTTT
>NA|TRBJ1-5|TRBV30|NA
CAWTPPGGEDQPQHF
TGTGCCTGGACCCCCCCGGGAGGGGAAGATCAGCCCCAGCATTTT
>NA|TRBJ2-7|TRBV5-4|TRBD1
CASSPGQGRYEQYF
TGTGCCAGCAGCCCCGGACAGGGTCGATACGAGCAGTACTTC
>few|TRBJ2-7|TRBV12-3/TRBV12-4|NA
CASSPKEGAGQYF
TGTGCCAGCAGTCCCAAAGAAGGCGCAGGTCAGTACTTC
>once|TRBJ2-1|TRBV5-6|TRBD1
CASSLDRGSYNEQFF
TGTGCCAGCAGCCTAGACAGGGGGTCCTACAATGAGCAGTTCTTC
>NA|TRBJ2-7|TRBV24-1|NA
CATSGRPGHNSQLPYEQYF
TGTGCCACCAGTGGCCGACCGGGACACAACTCACAACTTCCCTACGAGCAGTACTTC
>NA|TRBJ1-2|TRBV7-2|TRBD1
CASSAWDRGYTF
TGTGCCAGCAGCGCCTGGGACAGAGGCTACACCTTC
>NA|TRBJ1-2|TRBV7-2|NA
CASSLPPGASEGYTF
TGTGCCAGCAGCCTGCCCCCAGGGGCTTCGGAGGGCTACACCTTC
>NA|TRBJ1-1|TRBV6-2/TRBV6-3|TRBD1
CASSYNGDSLNTEAFF
TGTGCCAGCAGTTACAACGGGGACAGTTTAAACACTGAAGCTTTCTTT
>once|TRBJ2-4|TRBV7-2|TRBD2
CASSQGGTSGNIQYF
TGTGCCAGCAGCCAAGGGGGGACTAGCGGAAACATTCAGTACTTC
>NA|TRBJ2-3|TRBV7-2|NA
CASSLFVAADTQYF
TGTGCCAGCAGCTTATTCGTGGCGGCAGATACGCAGTATTTT
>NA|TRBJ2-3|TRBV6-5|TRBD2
CASSFTSGSADTQYF
TGTGCCAGCAGTTTCACTAGCGGGAGCGCAGATACGCAGTATTTT
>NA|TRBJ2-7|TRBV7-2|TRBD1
CASSFAGTGPFREQYF
TGTGCCAGCAGCTTCGCCGGGACAGGCCCCTTTAGAGAGCAGTACTTC
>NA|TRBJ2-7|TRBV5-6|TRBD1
CASSLERGLFEQYF
TGTGCCAGCAGCTTGGAAAGGGGGCTCTTCGAGCAGTACTTC
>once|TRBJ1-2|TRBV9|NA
CASSVGVRAGYTF
TGTGCCAGCAGCGTTGGTGTCAGGGCTGGCTACACCTTC
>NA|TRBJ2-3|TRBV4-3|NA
CASSHNLAGRTDTQYF
TGCGCCAGCAGCCACAATCTGGCGGGAAGGACAGATACGCAGTATTTT
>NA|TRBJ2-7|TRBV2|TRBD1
CASRYGQGRHYYEQYF
TGTGCCAGCCGTTACGGACAGGGAAGGCATTACTACGAGCAGTACTTC
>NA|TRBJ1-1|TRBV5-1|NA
CASSFSGDTEAFF
TGCGCCAGCAGCTTCTCAGGGGACACTGAAGCTTTCTTT
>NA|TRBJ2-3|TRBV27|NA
CASGGGPTDTQYF
TGTGCCAGCGGAGGTGGCCCCACAGATACGCAGTATTTT
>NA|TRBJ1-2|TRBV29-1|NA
CSVDPGANYGYTF
TGCAGCGTTGACCCGGGGGCTAACTATGGCTACACCTTC
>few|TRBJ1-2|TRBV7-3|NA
CASSLGQDYGYTF
TGTGCCAGCAGCTTGGGGCAGGACTATGGCTACACCTTC
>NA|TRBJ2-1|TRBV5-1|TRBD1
CASSFPGQGEQQFF
TGCGCCAGCAGCTTCCCGGGACAGGGGGAGCAGCAGTTCTTC
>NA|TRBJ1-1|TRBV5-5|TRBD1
CASSGGTANTEAFF
TGTGCCAGCAGCGGCGGGACAGCGAACACTGAAGCTTTCTTT
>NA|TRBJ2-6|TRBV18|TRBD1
CASSPEGANPGANVLTF
TGTGCCAGCTCACCAGAGGGGGCGAACCCTGGGGCCAACGTCCTGACTTTC